This T cell receptor beta chain was obtained from a study of CD8 T cells in ankylosing spondylitis. Germline V lookup: CDR1 SGHDN, CDR2 FVKESK. V trimming: 4 bases; J trimming: 4 bases; junction bases outside the gene matches: 23. The CDR3 has 20 residues. As for this clonotype: Its antigen remains unidentified.

In TCRdb, the 5' RACE reads were re-called with MiXCR into one record per CDR3 protein. The sample contains 350,000 or so distinct CDR3 sequences, 7.5% to 9% of which appear only once. Study-wide results and limits: Apparently characteristic of ankylosing spondylitis blood was a TCR beta motif (about eight highly homologous variants).

The V call is TRBV14, the J call TRBJ1-1; the match to TRBD1 covers 8 bases. This TCR was recovered from a male donor with ankylosing spondylitis. Sequenced material: blood, either unsorted or a sorted T cell fraction (not recorded which). The DNA of the CDR3 is TGTGCCAGCAGCCCCACTCTGGCTGTATCAGGGGGCGGTCTCAGCACTGAAGCTTTCTTT. This codes for CASSPTLAVSGGGLSTEAFF.